These 8 T cell receptor beta chains came from one sample sequenced in a study of PD-1 blockade in mismatch repair-deficient tumors. TCRdb's copy holds only in-frame clones and misses some; the assay was immunoSEQ multiplex PCR. The sample carries 95,000 to 150,000 clones, about 86% recorded once. This specimen consisted of peripheral blood, obtained 44 weeks after starting pembrolizumab. The receptors were sampled from an adult with mismatch repair-deficient cancer.

The chain joins TRBV11-2 to TRBJ2-7; 9 bases are shared with TRBD2. Germline values: CDR1 SGHAT, CDR2 FQNNGV. The ends lost 1 base at V and 6 bases at J; junction bases unmatched: 4. This CDR3 region has 14 residues. CDR3 in DNA: TGTGCCAGCAGCTTAGGAACTAGCGGGCGCGAGCAGTACTTC. This translates into CASSLGTSGREQYF.

The V gene is TRBV2, the J gene TRBJ2-5, with TRBD1 identical over 8 bases. V was clipped by 5 bases and J by 2 bases; unmatched bases: 4. Germline V lookup: CDR1 SNHLY, CDR2 FYNNEI. This CDR3 has 14 amino acids. The CDR3 sequence is CASSTTGGQETQYF. CDR3 nucleotides: TGTGCCAGCAGTACAACAGGGGGGCAAGAGACCCAGTACTTC.

J is TRBJ1-5 and V is TRBV2; D ambiguous. Trimming pared 8 bases from V and 0 bases from J, leaving 8 bases between. The CDR3 is made up of 13 amino acids. CDR1 is SNHLY and CDR2 is FYNNEI in the germline V gene. The DNA of the CDR3 is TGTGCCAGCTGTGGGGATAGCAATCAGCCCCAGCATTTT. Translation gives CASCGDSNQPQHF.

V is TRBV11-3 and J is TRBJ1-5; D possibly corresponds to TRBD1 (5 bases). The CDR3 length is 15 residues. Trimming took 0 bases from V and 7 from J, leaving 13 bases between them. Germline loops: CDR1 SGHNT, CDR2 YENEEA. The CDR3 nucleotides are TGTGCCAGCAGCTTAGAGGGAGGGACGCGGCAGCCCCAGCATTTT. This codes for CASSLEGGTRQPQHF.

The CDR3 nucleotides are TGTGCCAGCAGCTTGGGGGGGCACAAGAACACTGAAGCTTTCTTT. Translated: CASSLGGHKNTEAFF. The chain couples TRBV28 to TRBJ1-1; D may be TRBD1 (6 bases). The CDR3 spans 15 residues. V dropped 6 bases and J dropped 1 base, with 15 bases sitting between them. Looked up from germline, CDR1 is MDHEN and CDR2 is SYDVKM.

This chain uses TRBV6-5 with TRBJ2-7, with D possibly matching TRBD1 (5 bases). The V gene lost 2 bases and the J gene lost 2 bases, with 7 bases spanning the gap. The CDR3 contains 13 residues. Germline V gene data show CDR1 as MNHEY and CDR2 as SVGAGI. The CDR3 protein is CASSYGHAYEQYF. In nucleotides, the CDR3 is TGTGCCAGCAGTTACGGACATGCCTACGAGCAGTACTTC.

This chain links TRBV6-5 with TRBJ2-7; 10 bases map to TRBD1. Trimming cost V 6 bases and J 3 bases; bases outside gene matches: 8. CDR1 and CDR2 (germline): MNHEY, SVGAGI. The CDR3 consists of 15 residues. CDR3 sequence reads: CASRYGTGAYYEQYF. The CDR3 DNA follows: TGTGCCAGCAGGTACGGGACAGGGGCTTACTACGAGCAGTACTTC.

The chain has TRBV11-2 and TRBJ2-1; D perhaps matches TRBD2 (5 bases). The CDR3 contains 15 residues. Trimming left V 7 bases short and J 0 bases short, with 13 bases between. Per the germline V gene, CDR1 is SGHAT and CDR2 is FQNNGV. CDR3 residues: CASTRLGGSYNEQFF. CDR3 DNA: TGTGCCAGCACTAGGCTCGGAGGCTCCTACAATGAGCAGTTCTTC.